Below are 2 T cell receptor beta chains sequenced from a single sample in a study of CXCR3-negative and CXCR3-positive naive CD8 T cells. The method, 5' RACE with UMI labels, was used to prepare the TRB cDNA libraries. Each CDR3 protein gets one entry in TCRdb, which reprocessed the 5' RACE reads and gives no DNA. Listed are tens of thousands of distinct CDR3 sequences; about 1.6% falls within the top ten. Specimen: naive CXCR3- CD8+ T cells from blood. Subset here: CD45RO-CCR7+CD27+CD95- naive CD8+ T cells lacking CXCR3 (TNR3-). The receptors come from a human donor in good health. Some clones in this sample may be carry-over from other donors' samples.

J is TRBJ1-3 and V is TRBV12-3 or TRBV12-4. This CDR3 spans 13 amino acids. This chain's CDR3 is CASIGSPSDTIYF.

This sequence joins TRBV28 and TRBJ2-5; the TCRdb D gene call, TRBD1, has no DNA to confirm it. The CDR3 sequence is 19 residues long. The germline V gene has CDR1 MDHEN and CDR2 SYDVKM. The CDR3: CASSFGPEADRDRIETQYF.